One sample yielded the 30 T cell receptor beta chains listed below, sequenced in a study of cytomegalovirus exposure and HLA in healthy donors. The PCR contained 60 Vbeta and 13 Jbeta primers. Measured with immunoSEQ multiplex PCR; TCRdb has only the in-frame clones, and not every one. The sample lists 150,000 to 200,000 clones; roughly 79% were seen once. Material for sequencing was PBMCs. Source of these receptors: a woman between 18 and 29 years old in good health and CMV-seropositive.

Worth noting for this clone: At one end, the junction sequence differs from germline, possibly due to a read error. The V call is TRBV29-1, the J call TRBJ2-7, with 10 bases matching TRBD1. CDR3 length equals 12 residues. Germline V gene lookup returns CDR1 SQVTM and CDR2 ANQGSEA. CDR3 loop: CSVGTGESGVFF. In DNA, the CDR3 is TGCAGCGTCGGGACAGGGGAGAGCGGAGTTTTCTTC.

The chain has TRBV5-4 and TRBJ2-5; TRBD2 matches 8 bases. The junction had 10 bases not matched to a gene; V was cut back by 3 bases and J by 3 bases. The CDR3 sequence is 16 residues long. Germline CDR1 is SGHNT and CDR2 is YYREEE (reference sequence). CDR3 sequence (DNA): TGTGCCAGCAGCTCCGGAGGACGGGGGGGGGAAGAGACCCAGTACTTC. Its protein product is CASSSGGRGGEETQYF.

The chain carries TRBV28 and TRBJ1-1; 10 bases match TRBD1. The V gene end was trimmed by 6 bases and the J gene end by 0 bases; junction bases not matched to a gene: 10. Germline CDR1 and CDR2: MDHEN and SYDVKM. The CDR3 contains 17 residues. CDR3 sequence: CASSLFGTGEMNTEAFF. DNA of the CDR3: TGTGCCAGCAGCCTCTTTGGGACAGGGGAGATGAACACTGAAGCTTTCTTT. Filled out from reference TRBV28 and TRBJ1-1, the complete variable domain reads DVKVTQSSRYLVKRTGEKVFLECVQDMDHENMFWYRQDPGLGLRLIYFSYDVKMKEKGDIPEGYSVSREKKERFSLILESASTNQTSMYLCASSLFGTGEMNTEAFFGQGTRLTVV.

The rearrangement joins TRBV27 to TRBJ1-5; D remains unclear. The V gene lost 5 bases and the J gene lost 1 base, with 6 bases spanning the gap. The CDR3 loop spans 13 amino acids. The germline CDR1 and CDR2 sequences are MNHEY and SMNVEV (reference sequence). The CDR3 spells CASSPLSNQPQHF. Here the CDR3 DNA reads TGTGCCAGCAGTCCCCTAAGCAATCAGCCCCAGCATTTT.

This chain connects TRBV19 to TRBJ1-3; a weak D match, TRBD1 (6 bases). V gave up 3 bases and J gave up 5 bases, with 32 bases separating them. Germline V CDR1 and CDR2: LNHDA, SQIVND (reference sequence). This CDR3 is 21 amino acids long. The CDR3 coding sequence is TGTGCCAGTAGTATGGTTAGACGGGTAATCAAAAAACAGGGACTACGAAACACCATATATTTT. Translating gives CASSMVRRVIKKQGLRNTIYF.

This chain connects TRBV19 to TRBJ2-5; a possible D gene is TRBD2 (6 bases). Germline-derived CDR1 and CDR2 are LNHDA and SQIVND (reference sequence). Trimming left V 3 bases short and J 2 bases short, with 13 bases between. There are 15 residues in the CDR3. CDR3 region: CASSMSSAGQETQYF. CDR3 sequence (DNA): TGTGCCAGTAGTATGTCTAGCGCGGGACAAGAGACCCAGTACTTC.

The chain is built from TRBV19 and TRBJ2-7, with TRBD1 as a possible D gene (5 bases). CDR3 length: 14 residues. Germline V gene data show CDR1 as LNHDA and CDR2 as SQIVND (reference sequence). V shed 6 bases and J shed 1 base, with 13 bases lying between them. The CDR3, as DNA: TGTGCCAGTAGCCGACAGCAGTCATCCTACGAGCAGTACTTC. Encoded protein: CASSRQQSSYEQYF.

CDR3 DNA: TGTGCCAGCAGCCTACTCTGGGACAGGGATTACGAGCAGTACTTC. Residues: CASSLLWDRDYEQYF. J is TRBJ2-7 and V is TRBV11-2; 9 bases line up with TRBD1. CDR1 is SGHAT and CDR2 is FQNNGV in the germline V gene. V lost 5 bases, J lost 4 bases, and 9 bases stayed unmatched. This CDR3 spans 15 amino acids. The full variable domain, in which reference TRBV11-2 and TRBJ2-7 provide the parts outside the CDR3, is EAGVAQSPRYKIIEKRQSVAFWCNPISGHATLYWYQQILGQGPKLLIQFQNNGVVDDSQLPKDRFSAERLKGVDSTLKIQPAKLEDSAVYLCASSLLWDRDYEQYFGPGTRLTVT.

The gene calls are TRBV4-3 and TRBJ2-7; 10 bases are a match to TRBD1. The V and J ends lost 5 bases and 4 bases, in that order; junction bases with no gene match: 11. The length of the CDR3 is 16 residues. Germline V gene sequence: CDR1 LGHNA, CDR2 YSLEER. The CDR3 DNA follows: TGCGCCAGCAGCTACCAAACCGGGACAGGGGTTTACGAGCAGTACTTC. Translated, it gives CASSYQTGTGVYEQYF.

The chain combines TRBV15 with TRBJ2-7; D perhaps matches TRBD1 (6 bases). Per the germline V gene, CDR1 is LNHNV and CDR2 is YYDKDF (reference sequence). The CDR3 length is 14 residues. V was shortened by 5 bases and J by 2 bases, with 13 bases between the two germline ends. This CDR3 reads CATSPQGSPYEQYF. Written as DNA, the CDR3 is TGTGCCACCAGCCCACAGGGATCCCCCTACGAGCAGTACTTC.

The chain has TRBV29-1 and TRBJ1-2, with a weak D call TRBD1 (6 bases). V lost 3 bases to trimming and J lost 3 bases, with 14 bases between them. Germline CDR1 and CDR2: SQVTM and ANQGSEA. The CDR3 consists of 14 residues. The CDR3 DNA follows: TGCAGCGTTGACCCGACAGGCTCTCACTATGGCTACACCTTC. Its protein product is CSVDPTGSHYGYTF.

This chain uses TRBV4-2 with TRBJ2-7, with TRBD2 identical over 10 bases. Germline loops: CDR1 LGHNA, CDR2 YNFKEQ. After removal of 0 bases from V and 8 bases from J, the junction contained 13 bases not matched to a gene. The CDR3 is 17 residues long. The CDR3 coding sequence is TGTGCCAGCAGCCAAGAACACCCTAGCGGGGGACCTACGCAGCAGTACTTC. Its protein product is CASSQEHPSGGPTQQYF.

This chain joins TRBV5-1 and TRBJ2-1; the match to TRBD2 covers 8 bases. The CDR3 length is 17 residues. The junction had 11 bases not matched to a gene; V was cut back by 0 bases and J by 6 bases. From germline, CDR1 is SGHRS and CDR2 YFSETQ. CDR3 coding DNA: TGCGCCAGCAGCTTGGCAGCGGGGGCCCGCAAACTCAATGAGCAGTTCTTC. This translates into CASSLAAGARKLNEQFF.

CDR3 bases: TGTGCCAGCAGCCGACAGGGGAACTCTGGGGCCAACGTCCTGACTTTC. Protein product: CASSRQGNSGANVLTF. The chain combines TRBV27 with TRBJ2-6; 8 bases fit TRBD1. The CDR3 is made up of 16 amino acids. V dropped 6 bases and J dropped 0; count of bases not matched to a gene: 4. Germline assignment: CDR1 MNHEY and CDR2 SMNVEV (reference sequence).

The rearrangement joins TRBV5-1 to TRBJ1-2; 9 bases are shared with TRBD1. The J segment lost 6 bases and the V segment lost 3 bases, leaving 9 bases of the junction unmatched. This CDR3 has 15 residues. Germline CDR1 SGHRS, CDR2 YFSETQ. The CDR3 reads CASSYSGTGMDGYTF. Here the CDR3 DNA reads TGCGCCAGCAGCTATTCCGGGACAGGGATGGATGGCTACACCTTC.

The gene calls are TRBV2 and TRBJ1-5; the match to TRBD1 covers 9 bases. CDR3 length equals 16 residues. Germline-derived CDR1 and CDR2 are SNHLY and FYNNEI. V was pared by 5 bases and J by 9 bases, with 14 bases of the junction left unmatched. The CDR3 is CASSIPGQGLPPPQHF. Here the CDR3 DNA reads TGTGCCAGCAGTATCCCCGGACAGGGGTTGCCTCCGCCCCAGCATTTT.

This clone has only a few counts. This CDR3 is CASSYSTTPGTEAFF. CDR3 coding DNA: TGTGCCAGCAGTTACTCGACTACCCCTGGGACTGAAGCTTTCTTT. V gene TRBV6-5 combines with J gene TRBJ1-1; D gene uncertain. Germline V CDR1 and CDR2: MNHEY, SVGAGI. This CDR3 is built from 15 residues. Between the trimmed V and J ends, which lost 0 bases and 5 bases, there was a span of 13 bases.

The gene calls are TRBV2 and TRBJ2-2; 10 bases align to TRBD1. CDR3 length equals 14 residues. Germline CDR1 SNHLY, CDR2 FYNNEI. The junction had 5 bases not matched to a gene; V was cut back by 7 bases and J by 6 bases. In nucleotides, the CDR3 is TGTGCCAGCAAAATAGGGACAGGGGCCGGGGAGCTGTTTTTT. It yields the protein CASKIGTGAGELFF.

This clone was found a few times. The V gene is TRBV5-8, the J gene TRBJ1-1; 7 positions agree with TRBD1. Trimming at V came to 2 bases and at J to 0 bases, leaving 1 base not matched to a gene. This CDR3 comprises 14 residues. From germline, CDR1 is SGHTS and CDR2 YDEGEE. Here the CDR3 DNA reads TGTGCCAGCAGCTTAGGGGGCATGAACACTGAAGCTTTCTTT. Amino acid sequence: CASSLGGMNTEAFF.

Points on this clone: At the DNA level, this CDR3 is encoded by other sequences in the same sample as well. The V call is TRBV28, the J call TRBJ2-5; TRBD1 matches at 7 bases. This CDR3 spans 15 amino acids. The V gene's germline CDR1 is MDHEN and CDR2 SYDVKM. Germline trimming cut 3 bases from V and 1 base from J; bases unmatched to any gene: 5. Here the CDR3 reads CASSFHGQVQETQYF. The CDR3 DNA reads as TGTGCCAGCAGTTTCCACGGACAGGTCCAAGAGACCCAGTACTTC.

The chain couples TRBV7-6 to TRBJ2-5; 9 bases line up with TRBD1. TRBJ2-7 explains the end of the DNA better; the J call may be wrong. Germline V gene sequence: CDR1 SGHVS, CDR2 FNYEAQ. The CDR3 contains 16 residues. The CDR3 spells CASSSEGGQGSYEQYF. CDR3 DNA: TGTGCCAGCAGCTCTGAGGGGGGACAGGGATCTTACGAGCAGTACTTC.

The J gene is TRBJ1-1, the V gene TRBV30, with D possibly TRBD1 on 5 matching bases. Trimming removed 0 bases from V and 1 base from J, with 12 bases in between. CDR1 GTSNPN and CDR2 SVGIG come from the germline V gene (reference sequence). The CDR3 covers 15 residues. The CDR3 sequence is CAWSVFRQKNTEAFF. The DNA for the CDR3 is TGTGCCTGGAGTGTATTTAGACAGAAGAACACTGAAGCTTTCTTT.

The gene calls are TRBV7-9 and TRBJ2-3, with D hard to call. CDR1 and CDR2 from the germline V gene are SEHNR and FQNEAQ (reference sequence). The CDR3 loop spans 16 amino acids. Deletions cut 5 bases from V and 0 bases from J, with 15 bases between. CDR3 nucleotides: TGTGCCAGCAGCCCCGTGGCAACCCGTAGCACAGATACGCAGTATTTT. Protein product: CASSPVATRSTDTQYF.

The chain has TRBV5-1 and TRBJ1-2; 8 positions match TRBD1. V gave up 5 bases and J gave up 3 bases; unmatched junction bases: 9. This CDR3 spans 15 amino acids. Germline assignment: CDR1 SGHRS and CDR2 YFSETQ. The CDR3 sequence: CASSLRGLRDYGYTF. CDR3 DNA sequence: TGCGCCAGCAGTCTCAGGGGGCTGAGGGACTATGGCTACACCTTC.

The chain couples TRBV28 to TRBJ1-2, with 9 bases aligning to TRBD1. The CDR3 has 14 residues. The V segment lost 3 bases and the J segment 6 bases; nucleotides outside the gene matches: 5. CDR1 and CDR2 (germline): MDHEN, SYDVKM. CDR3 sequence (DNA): TGTGCCAGCAGTTTGACAGGGGGAACTCATGGCTACACCTTC. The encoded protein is CASSLTGGTHGYTF.

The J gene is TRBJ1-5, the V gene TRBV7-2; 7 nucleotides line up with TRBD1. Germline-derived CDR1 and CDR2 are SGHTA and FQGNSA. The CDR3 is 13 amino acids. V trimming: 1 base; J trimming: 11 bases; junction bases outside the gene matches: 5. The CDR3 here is CASSLDRGAAQHF. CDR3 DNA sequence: TGTGCCAGCAGCTTAGACAGGGGTGCGGCCCAGCATTTT.

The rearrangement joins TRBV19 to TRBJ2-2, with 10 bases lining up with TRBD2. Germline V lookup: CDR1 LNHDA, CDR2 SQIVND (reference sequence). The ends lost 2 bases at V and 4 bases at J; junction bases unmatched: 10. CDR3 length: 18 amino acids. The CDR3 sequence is CASSIPSGGPILTGELFF. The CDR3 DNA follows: TGTGCCAGTAGTATACCTAGCGGGGGTCCCATACTCACCGGGGAGCTGTTTTTT.

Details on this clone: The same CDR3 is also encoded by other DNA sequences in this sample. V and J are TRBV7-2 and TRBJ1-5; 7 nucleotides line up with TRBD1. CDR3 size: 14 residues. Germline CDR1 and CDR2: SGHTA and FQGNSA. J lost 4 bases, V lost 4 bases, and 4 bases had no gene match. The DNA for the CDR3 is TGTGCCAGCAGCTCCCGGGACAGAAATCAGCCCCAGCATTTT. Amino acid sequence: CASSSRDRNQPQHF.

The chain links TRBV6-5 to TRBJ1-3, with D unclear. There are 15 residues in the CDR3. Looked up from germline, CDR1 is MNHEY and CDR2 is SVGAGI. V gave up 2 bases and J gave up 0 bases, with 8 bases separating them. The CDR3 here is CASSYEWSSGNTIYF. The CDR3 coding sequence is TGTGCCAGCAGTTACGAATGGAGCTCTGGAAACACCATATATTTT.

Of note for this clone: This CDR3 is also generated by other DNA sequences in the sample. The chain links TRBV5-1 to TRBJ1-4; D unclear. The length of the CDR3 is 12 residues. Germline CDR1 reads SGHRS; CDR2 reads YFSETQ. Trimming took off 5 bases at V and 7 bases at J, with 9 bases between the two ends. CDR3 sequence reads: CASRDNGEKLFF. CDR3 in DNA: TGCGCCAGCAGAGATAACGGTGAAAAACTGTTTTTT.